The entry below describes one T cell receptor (beta chain). The antigen remains undetermined. Indicated treatment: oral pan-JAK inhibitor, 5-10 mg twice daily. Lesional scalp punch biopsies and peripheral blood were collected from alopecia areata patients. CDR1 and CDR2 from the germline V gene are SQVTM and ANQGSEA. This CDR3 has 12 residues. V trimming: 7 bases; J trimming: 2 bases; junction bases outside the gene matches: 5. RNA extraction and reverse transcription yielded cDNA as sequencing template. Method: immunoSEQ multiplex PCR; TCRdb's copy keeps in-frame clones and lacks some. The table records roughly 190,000 clones, about three fifths of them present only once. This sample is part of a study of CD8+ T cells in alopecia areata. Study as a whole: After 6 to 18 months of tofacitinib, follow-up continued 6 months off drug.

Study findings and constraints: Among the top 100, expanded CD8+ clones were significantly decreased by tofacitinib, as was scalp clonality.

The specimen comprised CD4+ T cells sorted from blood, sampled at week 4, from a patient treated with tofacitinib. V usage is TRBV29-1 and J usage is TRBJ2-7; 7 bases match TRBD1. The receptor was derived from a human donor with alopecia areata. The CDR3 region is CSARDSPYEQYF. CDR3 nucleotides: TGCAGCGCCCGGGACAGCCCCTACGAGCAGTACTTC.